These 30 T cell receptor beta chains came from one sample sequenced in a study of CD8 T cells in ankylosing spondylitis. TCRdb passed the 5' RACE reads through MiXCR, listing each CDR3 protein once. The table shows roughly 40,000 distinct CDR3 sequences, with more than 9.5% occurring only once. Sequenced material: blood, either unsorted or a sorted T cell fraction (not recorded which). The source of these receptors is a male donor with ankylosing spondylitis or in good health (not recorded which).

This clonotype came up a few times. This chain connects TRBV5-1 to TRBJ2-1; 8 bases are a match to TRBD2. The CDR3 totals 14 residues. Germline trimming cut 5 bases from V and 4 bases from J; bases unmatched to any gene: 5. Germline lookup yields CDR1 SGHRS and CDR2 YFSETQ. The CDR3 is CASRLAGDYNEQFF. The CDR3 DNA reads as TGCGCCAGCAGGCTAGCGGGTGATTACAATGAGCAGTTCTTC. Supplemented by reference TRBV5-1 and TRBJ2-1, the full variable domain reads KAGVTQTPRYLIKTRGQQVTLSCSPISGHRSVSWYQQTPGQGLQFLFEYFSETQRNKGNFPGRFSGRQFSNSRSEMNVSTLELGDSALYLCASRLAGDYNEQFFGPGTRLTVL.

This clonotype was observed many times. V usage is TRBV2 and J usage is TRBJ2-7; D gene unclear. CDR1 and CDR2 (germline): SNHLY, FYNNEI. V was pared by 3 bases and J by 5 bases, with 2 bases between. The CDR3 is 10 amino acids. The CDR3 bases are TGTGCCAGCAGTGATGACGAGCAGTACTTC. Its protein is CASSDDEQYF.

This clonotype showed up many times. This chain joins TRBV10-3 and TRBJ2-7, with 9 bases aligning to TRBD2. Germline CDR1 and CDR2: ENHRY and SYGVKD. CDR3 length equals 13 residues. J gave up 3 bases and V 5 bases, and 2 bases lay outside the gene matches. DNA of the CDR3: TGTGCCATCAGTTCTAGCGGGAACTACGAGCAGTACTTC. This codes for CAISSSGNYEQYF.

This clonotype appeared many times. CDR3 nucleotides: TGCGCCAGCAGCTTGGGAGGAGACAATCAGCCCCAGCATTTT. Translated: CASSLGGDNQPQHF. The chain joins TRBV5-1 to TRBJ1-5, with no clear D. This CDR3 comprises 14 residues. The V end lost 0 bases, the J end lost 3 bases, and 7 bases lay between the germline ends. In germline, CDR1 is SGHRS, CDR2 YFSETQ.

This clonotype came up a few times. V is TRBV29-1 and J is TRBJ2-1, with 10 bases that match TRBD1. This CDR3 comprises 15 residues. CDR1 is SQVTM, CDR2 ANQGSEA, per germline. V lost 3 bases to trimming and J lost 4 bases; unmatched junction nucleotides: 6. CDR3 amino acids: CSVEGGQGTYNEQFF. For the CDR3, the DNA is TGCAGCGTTGAGGGGGGACAGGGGACATACAATGAGCAGTTCTTC.

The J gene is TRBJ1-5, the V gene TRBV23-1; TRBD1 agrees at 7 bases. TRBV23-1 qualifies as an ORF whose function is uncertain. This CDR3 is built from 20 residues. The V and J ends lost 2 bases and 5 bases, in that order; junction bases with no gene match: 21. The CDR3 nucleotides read TGCGCCAGCAGTCAAGACGACCACCGGACCGGGACAGACTTCTATCAGCCCCAGCATTTT. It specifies CASSQDDHRTGTDFYQPQHF.

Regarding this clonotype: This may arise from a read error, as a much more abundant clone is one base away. DNA of the CDR3: TGCAGTGCTAGCCGGGGGAGCTCCTACAATGAGCAGTCCTTC. It translates to CSASRGSSYNEQSF. The chain couples TRBV20-1 to TRBJ2-1; TRBD2 is a possible D gene (6 bases). Germline V gene sequence: CDR1 DFQATT, CDR2 SNEGSKA (reference sequence). CDR3 length: 14 residues.

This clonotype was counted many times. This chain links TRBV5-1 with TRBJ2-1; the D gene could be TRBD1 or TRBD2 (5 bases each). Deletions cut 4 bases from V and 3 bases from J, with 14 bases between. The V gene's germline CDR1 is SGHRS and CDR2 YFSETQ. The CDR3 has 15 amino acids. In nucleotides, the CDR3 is TGCGCCAGCAGCCCGGGACGGCAAGGCTACAATGAGCAGTTCTTC. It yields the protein CASSPGRQGYNEQFF.

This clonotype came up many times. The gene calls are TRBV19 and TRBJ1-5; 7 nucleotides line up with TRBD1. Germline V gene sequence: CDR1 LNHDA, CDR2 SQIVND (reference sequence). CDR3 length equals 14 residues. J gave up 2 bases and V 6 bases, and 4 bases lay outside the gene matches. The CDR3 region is CASSSTGGNQPQHF. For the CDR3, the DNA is TGTGCCAGTAGCTCCACAGGGGGCAATCAGCCCCAGCATTTT.

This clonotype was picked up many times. CDR3 coding DNA: TGTGCCAGCAGCGAGCCCACAGGGGAAGAGACCCAGTACTTC. Translation: CASSEPTGEETQYF. The chain has TRBV9 and TRBJ2-5; 7 positions agree with TRBD1. Germline values: CDR1 SGDLS, CDR2 YYNGEE. The CDR3 is made up of 14 amino acids. With 3 bases clipped from V and 3 bases from J, the junction kept 5 bases outside the gene matches.

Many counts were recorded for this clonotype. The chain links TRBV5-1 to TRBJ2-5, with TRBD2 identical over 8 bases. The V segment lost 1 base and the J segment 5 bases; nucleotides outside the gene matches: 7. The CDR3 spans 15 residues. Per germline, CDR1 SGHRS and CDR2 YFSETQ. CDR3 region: CASSLHGGADETQYF. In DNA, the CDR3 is TGCGCCAGCAGCTTGCACGGGGGGGCCGATGAGACCCAGTACTTC.

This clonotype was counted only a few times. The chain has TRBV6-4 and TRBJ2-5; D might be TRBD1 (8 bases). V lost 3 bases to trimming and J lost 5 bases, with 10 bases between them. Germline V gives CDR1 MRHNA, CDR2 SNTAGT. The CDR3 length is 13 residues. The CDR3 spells CASSEQGGETQYF. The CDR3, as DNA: TGTGCCAGCAGTGAACAGGGGGGGGAGACCCAGTACTTC.

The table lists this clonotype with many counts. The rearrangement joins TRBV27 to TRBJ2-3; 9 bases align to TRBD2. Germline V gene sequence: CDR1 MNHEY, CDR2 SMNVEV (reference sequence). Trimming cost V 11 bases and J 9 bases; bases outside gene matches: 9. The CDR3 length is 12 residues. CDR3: CASGLASGTQYF. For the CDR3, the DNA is TGTGCCTCCGGACTAGCGTCGGGGACGCAGTATTTT.

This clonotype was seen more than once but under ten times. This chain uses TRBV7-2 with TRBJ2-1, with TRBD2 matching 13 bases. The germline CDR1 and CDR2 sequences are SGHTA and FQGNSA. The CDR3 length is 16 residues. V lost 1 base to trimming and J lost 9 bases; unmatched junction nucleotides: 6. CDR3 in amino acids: CASSLEGTSGVPEQFF. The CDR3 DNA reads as TGTGCCAGCAGCTTAGAAGGGACTAGCGGGGTACCTGAGCAGTTCTTC. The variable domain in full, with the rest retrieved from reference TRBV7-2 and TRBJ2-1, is GAGVSQSPSNKVTEKGKDVELRCDPISGHTALYWYRQSLGQGLEFLIYFQGNSAPDKSGLPSDRFSAERTGGSVSTLTIQRTQQEDSAVYLCASSLEGTSGVPEQFFGPGTRLTVL.

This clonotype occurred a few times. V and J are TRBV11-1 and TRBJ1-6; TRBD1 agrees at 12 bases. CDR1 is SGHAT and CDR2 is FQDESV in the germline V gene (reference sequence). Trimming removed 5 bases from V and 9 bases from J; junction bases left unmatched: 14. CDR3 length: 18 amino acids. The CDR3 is CASSGAGTGGGLGSPLHF. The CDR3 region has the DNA TGTGCCAGCAGCGGGGCTGGGACAGGGGGCGGATTAGGTTCACCCCTCCACTTT. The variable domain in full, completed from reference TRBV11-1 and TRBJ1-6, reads EAEVAQSPRYKITEKSQAVAFWCDPISGHATLYWYRQILGQGPELLVQFQDESVVDDSQLPKDRFSAERLKGVDSTLKIQPAELGDSAMYLCASSGAGTGGGLGSPLHFGNGTRLTVT.

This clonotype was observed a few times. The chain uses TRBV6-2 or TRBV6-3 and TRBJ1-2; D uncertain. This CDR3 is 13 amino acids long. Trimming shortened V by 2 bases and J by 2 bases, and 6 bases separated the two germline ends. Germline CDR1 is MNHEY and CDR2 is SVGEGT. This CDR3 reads CASSYGENYGYTF. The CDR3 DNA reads TGTGCCAGCAGTTACGGAGAAAACTATGGCTACACCTTC.

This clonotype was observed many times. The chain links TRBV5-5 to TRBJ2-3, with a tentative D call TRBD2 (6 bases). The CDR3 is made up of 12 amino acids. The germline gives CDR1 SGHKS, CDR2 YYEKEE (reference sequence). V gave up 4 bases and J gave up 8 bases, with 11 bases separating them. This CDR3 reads CASSRAGGTQYF. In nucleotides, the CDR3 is TGTGCCAGCAGCCGGGCCGGGGGTACGCAGTATTTT.

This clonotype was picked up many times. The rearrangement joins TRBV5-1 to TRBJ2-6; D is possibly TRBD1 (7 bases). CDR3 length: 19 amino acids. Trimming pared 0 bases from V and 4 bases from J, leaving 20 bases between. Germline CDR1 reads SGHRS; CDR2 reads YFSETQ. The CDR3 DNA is TGCGCCAGCAGCTTGGAGGGGACAGTCGGGACTTTGGGGGCCAACGTCCTGACTTTC. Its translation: CASSLEGTVGTLGANVLTF.

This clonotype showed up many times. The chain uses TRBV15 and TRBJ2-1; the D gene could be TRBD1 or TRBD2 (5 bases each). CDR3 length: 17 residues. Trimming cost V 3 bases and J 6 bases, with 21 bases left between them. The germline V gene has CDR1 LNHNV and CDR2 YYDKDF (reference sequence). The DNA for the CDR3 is TGTGCCACCAGCAGGGCACCGGGGCCAGGGTTGGGCAATGAGCAGTTCTTC. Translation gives CATSRAPGPGLGNEQFF.

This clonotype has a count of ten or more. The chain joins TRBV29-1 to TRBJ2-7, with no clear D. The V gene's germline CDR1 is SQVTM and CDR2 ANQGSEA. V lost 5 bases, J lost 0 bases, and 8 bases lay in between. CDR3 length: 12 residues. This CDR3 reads CSVIMASYEQYF. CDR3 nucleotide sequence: TGCAGCGTTATAATGGCCTCCTACGAGCAGTACTTC.

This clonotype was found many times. The CDR3 coding sequence is TGTGCCACCAGTGATTTGCGGGAAAACTACAATGAGCAGTTCTTC. This sequence encodes CATSDLRENYNEQFF. V is TRBV24-1 and J is TRBJ2-1, with a tentative D call TRBD2 (5 bases). The germline gives CDR1 KGHDR, CDR2 SFDVKD. The CDR3 totals 15 residues. Trimming took off 0 bases at V and 3 bases at J, with 8 bases between the two ends.

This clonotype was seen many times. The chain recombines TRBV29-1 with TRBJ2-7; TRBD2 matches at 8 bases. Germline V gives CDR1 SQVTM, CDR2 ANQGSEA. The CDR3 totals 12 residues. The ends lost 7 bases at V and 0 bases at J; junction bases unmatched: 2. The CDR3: CSAGLASYEQYF. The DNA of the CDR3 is TGCAGCGCCGGACTAGCCTCCTACGAGCAGTACTTC.

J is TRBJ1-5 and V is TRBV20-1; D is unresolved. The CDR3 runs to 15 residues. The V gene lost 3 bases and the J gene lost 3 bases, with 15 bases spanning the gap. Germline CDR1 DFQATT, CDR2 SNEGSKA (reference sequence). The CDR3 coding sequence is TGCAGTGCTAGCCTTCCAGCAGGTTACAATCAGCCCCAGCATTTT. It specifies CSASLPAGYNQPQHF.

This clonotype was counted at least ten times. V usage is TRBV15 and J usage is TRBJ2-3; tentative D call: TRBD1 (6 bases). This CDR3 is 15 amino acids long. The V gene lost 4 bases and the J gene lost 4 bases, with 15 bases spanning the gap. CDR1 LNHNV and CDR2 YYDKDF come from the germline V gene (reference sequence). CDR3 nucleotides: TGTGCCACCAGCATACAGCTGGACAGACCAGATACGCAGTATTTT. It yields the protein CATSIQLDRPDTQYF.

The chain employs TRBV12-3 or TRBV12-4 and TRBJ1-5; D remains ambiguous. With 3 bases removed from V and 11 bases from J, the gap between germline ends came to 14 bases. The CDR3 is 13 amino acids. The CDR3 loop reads CASSFAGPQSQHF. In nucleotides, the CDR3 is TGTGCCAGCAGTTTTGCAGGCCCCCAGTCCCAGCATTTT.

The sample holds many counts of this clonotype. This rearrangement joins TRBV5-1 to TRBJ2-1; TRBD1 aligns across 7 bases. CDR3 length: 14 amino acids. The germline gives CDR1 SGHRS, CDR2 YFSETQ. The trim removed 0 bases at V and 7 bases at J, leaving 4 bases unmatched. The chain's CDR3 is CASSLGQGGNEQFF. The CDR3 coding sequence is TGCGCCAGCAGCTTGGGACAGGGTGGAAATGAGCAGTTCTTC.

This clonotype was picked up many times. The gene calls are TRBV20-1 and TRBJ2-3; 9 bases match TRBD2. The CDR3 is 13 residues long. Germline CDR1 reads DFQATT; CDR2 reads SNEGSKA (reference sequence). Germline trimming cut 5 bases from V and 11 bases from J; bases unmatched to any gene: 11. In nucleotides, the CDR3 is TGCAGTGCTCCCCCCGTGGGACTAGCAGAGCAGTATTTT. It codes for CSAPPVGLAEQYF.

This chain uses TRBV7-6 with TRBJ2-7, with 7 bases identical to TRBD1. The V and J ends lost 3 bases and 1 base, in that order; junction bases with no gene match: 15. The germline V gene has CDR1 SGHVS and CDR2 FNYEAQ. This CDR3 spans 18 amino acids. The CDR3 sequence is CASSFSEGTDTLSYEQYF. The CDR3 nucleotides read TGTGCCAGCAGCTTTTCTGAGGGGACAGATACCCTATCCTACGAGCAGTACTTC.

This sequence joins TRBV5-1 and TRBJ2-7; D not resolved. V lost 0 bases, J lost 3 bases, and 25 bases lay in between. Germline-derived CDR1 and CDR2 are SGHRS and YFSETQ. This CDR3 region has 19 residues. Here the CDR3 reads CASSLVEAPAPTLDYEQYF. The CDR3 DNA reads TGCGCCAGCAGCTTGGTGGAAGCCCCTGCCCCTACACTGGACTACGAGCAGTACTTC.

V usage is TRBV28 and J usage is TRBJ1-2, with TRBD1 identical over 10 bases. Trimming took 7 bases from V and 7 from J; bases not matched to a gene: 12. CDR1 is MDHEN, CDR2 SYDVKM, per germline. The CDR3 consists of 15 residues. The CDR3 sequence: CASMTGGTTDCGYTF. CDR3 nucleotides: TGTGCCAGCATGACAGGGGGCACAACGGACTGTGGCTACACCTTC.